These 20 T cell receptor beta chains were sequenced from one sample in a study of control samples from healthy donors and cancer patients. Libraries were prepared by immunoSEQ multiplex PCR; TCRdb keeps only in-frame clonotypes and omits some of them. Of some 120,000 clones in the sample, around 93% were seen once. Sequencing was carried out using blood. The receptor set was obtained from a man younger than 35 in good health.

This clone came up once. CDR3 protein: CASSVDGVDTQYF. The CDR3 DNA reads as TGTGCCAGCAGCGTAGACGGGGTGGATACGCAGTATTTT. The chain carries TRBV9 and TRBJ2-3, with D perhaps TRBD2 (5 bases). Trimming removed 0 bases at V and 6 bases at J, with 8 bases between. In germline, CDR1 is SGDLS, CDR2 YYNGEE. The CDR3 covers 13 residues.

The J gene is TRBJ2-5, the V gene TRBV7-8; no clear D. The CDR3 contains 12 residues. The germline gives CDR1 SGHVS, CDR2 FQNEAQ. V lost 5 bases and J 3 bases, leaving 7 bases between the germline ends. DNA of the CDR3: TGTGCCAGCAGCCCACGCAAAGAGACCCAGTACTTC. Its protein is CASSPRKETQYF. The variable domain in full, with the rest retrieved from reference TRBV7-8 and TRBJ2-5, is GAGVSQSPRYKVAKRGQDVALRCDPISGHVSLFWYQQALGQGPEFLTYFQNEAQLDKSGLPSDRFFAERPEGSVSTLKIQRTQQEDSAVYLCASSPRKETQYFGPGTRLLVL.

The chain has TRBV10-1 and TRBJ2-7, with 7 bases aligning to TRBD2. Germline V gives CDR1 WNHNN, CDR2 SYGVQD (reference sequence). V shed 6 bases and J 5 bases; nucleotides not matched to a gene: 13. This CDR3 comprises 15 residues. The CDR3 loop reads CASSERLLARDEQYF. CDR3 DNA: TGCGCCAGCAGCGAGCGGCTACTAGCGAGGGACGAGCAGTACTTC.

This chain connects TRBV6-5 to TRBJ1-1; 9 positions match TRBD1. CDR1 and CDR2 (germline): MNHEY, SVGAGI. This CDR3 has 15 amino acids. V lost 8 bases to trimming and J lost 1 base; unmatched junction nucleotides: 8. In DNA form, the CDR3 reads TGTGCCAGCCGACTACGGACAGGGGCGAACACTGAAGCTTTCTTT. This codes for CASRLRTGANTEAFF.

In DNA, the CDR3 is TGTGCCAGCAGCGCTGAGAGGGGGCTTAATGGCTACACCTTC. Translating gives CASSAERGLNGYTF. J is TRBJ1-2 and V is TRBV6-6, with 7 bases aligning to TRBD1. The CDR3 runs 14 residues. The V and J ends lost 6 bases and 6 bases, in that order; junction bases with no gene match: 10. From germline, CDR1 is MNHNY and CDR2 SVGAGI (reference sequence).

V and J are TRBV12-5 and TRBJ2-7; 11 bases align to TRBD2. This CDR3 is built from 14 residues. CDR1 LGHNT and CDR2 FRNRAP come from the germline V gene. The trim removed 6 bases at V and 4 bases at J, leaving 5 bases unmatched. CDR3 nucleotides: TGTGCTAGTGGCCTCACTAGCGGGGGATACGAGCAGTACTTC. Protein product: CASGLTSGGYEQYF.

The chain employs TRBV29-1 and TRBJ1-1, with a possible D match to TRBD1 (5 bases). The V gene lost 7 bases and the J gene lost 3 bases, with 9 bases spanning the gap. Per germline, CDR1 SQVTM and CDR2 ANQGSEA. The CDR3 consists of 11 residues. CDR3 nucleotide sequence: TGCAGCGCGACAGTGGACACTGAAGCTTTCTTT. As protein: CSATVDTEAFF.

The chain uses TRBV19 and TRBJ2-7; possibly TRBD1 for D (6 bases). The CDR3 extends over 12 amino acids. Germline CDR1 reads LNHDA; CDR2 reads SQIVND (reference sequence). V lost 8 bases, J lost 4 bases, and 12 bases lay in between. CDR3 sequence (DNA): TGTGCCAGTGGGACAACTGGGTACGAGCAGTACTTC. It is translated as CASGTTGYEQYF.

The chain joins TRBV6-2 or TRBV6-3 to TRBJ1-5; D gene unclear. CDR3 length: 17 amino acids. Deletions cut 4 bases from V and 1 base from J, with 17 bases between. Germline V gene data show CDR1 as MNHEY and CDR2 as SVGEGT. The CDR3 here is CASSFRGGSVSNQPQHF. CDR3 bases: TGTGCCAGCAGTTTCCGGGGAGGCTCTGTCAGCAATCAGCCCCAGCATTTT.

The chain joins TRBV5-1 to TRBJ2-2; D call uncertain. V was pared by 0 bases and J by 1 base, with 7 bases between. CDR3 length equals 15 residues. From germline, CDR1 is SGHRS and CDR2 YFSETQ. CDR3 bases: TGCGCCAGCAGCTTGGTAGCAGAGAACACCGGGGAGCTGTTTTTT. Amino acids: CASSLVAENTGELFF.

The CDR3 nucleotides are TGTGCCAGCAGCGTGCTACAGGGTGGTACTGAAGCTTTCTTT. Translated: CASSVLQGGTEAFF. V usage is TRBV9 and J usage is TRBJ1-1; tentatively, D is TRBD1 (6 bases). The CDR3 loop spans 14 amino acids. Germline V gene lookup returns CDR1 SGDLS and CDR2 YYNGEE. V lost 2 bases to trimming and J lost 5 bases, with 13 bases between them.

This clone was seen more than once but under ten times. CDR3 sequence: CASSEFRAPLGEQYF. CDR3 nucleotide sequence: TGTGCCAGCAGTGAATTCAGGGCCCCTCTAGGAGAGCAGTACTTC. This chain joins TRBV6-1 and TRBJ2-7; the D gene is possibly TRBD1 (5 bases). V lost 2 bases, J lost 7 bases, and 18 bases lay in between. In germline, CDR1 is MNHNS, CDR2 SASEGT. The CDR3 length is 15 residues.

This clone has a single count. V usage is TRBV30 and J usage is TRBJ1-5, with D perhaps matching TRBD1 (5 bases). The CDR3 is 14 residues long. Germline V lookup: CDR1 GTSNPN, CDR2 SVGIG (reference sequence). Trimming left V 2 bases short and J 1 base short, with 9 bases between. CDR3 in DNA: TGTGCCTGGAGTTCGGGGCAGAGCAATCAGCCCCAGCATTTT. Amino acid sequence: CAWSSGQSNQPQHF.

J is TRBJ2-5 and V is TRBV30; D is unresolved. Trimming cost V 0 bases and J 1 base, with 3 bases left between them. This CDR3 comprises 12 residues. Germline V CDR1 and CDR2: GTSNPN, SVGIG (reference sequence). CDR3 DNA: TGTGCCTGGAGTGTAGCCCAAGAGACCCAGTACTTC. Translation: CAWSVAQETQYF. The full variable domain, its missing parts supplied by reference TRBV30 and TRBJ2-5, is SQTIHQWPATLVQPVGSPLSLECTVEGTSNPNLYWYRQAAGRGLQLLFYSVGIGQISSEVPQNLSASRPQDRQFILSSKKLLLSDSGFYLCAWSVAQETQYFGPGTRLLVL.

The chain recombines TRBV5-4 with TRBJ2-1; the match to TRBD1 covers 7 bases. After removal of 2 bases from V and 2 bases from J, the junction contained 7 bases not matched to a gene. CDR3 size: 16 residues. Germline loops: CDR1 SGHNT, CDR2 YYREEE (reference sequence). The CDR3 bases are TGTGCCAGCAGCTTCCGAGGACAGGCCGCCTACAATGAGCAGTTCTTC. Translating it yields CASSFRGQAAYNEQFF. The complete variable domain, with remaining parts taken from reference TRBV5-4 and TRBJ2-1, reads ETGVTQSPTHLIKTRGQQVTLRCSSQSGHNTVSWYQQALGQGPQFIFQYYREEENGRGNFPPRFSGLQFPNYSSELNVNALELDDSALYLCASSFRGQAAYNEQFFGPGTRLTVL.

In its sample, this clone was seen once. The rearrangement joins TRBV6-6 to TRBJ2-7; D remains ambiguous. The germline V gene encodes CDR1 MNHNY and CDR2 SVGAGI (reference sequence). This CDR3 is built from 12 residues. V was trimmed by 6 bases and J by 3 bases, leaving 9 bases between them. The CDR3 coding sequence is TGTGCCAGCAGGGATACCGGCTACGAGCAGTACTTC. Its protein is CASRDTGYEQYF.

V is TRBV12-3 or TRBV12-4 and J is TRBJ1-1; 7 bases line up with TRBD1. V lost 6 bases, J lost 7 bases, and 8 bases stayed unmatched. CDR3 length equals 13 residues. The CDR3 sequence is CASSQRTGLEAFF. The CDR3 DNA reads as TGTGCCAGCAGCCAAAGGACAGGCCTTGAAGCTTTCTTT.

This rearrangement joins TRBV19 to TRBJ2-7; TRBD2 might be the D (7 bases). Germline CDR1 and CDR2: LNHDA and SQIVND (reference sequence). This CDR3 region has 14 residues. The germline V and J ends were trimmed by 3 bases and 5 bases, with 14 bases remaining between them. CDR3 loop: CASSMTGGLDEQYF. Written as DNA, the CDR3 is TGTGCCAGTAGTATGACGGGGGGCCTCGACGAGCAGTACTTC.

The rearrangement joins TRBV6-6 to TRBJ1-6, with D possibly TRBD1 on 6 matching bases. The germline V gene has CDR1 MNHNY and CDR2 SVGAGI (reference sequence). The CDR3 is 13 residues long. V was cut by 5 bases and J by 6 bases, with 8 bases left in between. CDR3 sequence: CASSTDSNSPLHF. As DNA, the CDR3 is TGTGCCAGCAGTACGGACAGTAATTCACCCCTCCACTTT.

The CDR3 loop is CASSLVTGAETQYF. In DNA form, the CDR3 reads TGTGCCAGCAGCTTAGTAACCGGCGCGGAGACCCAGTACTTC. This chain joins TRBV7-9 and TRBJ2-5; D uncertain. The CDR3 has 14 amino acids. Trimming removed 1 base at V and 5 bases at J, with 11 bases between. Germline V lookup: CDR1 SEHNR, CDR2 FQNEAQ (reference sequence).